This TCR beta chain was identified in a study of blood T cell repertoires in COVID-19. The trim removed 7 bases at V and 2 bases at J, leaving 14 bases unmatched. Germline CDR1 is SGHNT and CDR2 is YYREEE (reference sequence). This CDR3 spans 16 amino acids. The repertoire was sequenced with immunoSEQ multiplex PCR; TCRdb's copy has only in-frame clones and lacks some. The data show 250,000 to 300,000 clones, with about 89% seen just once and about 2.2% held by the top ten. This sequence was found in a woman in her thirties with COVID-19, enrolled during active disease. The rearrangement links TRBV5-4 to TRBJ1-2; the match to TRBD1 covers 7 bases. Sequences were obtained from peripheral blood. CDR3: CASGESLGQINYGYTF. As DNA, the CDR3 is TGTGCCAGCGGAGAGTCTTTGGGACAGATAAACTATGGCTACACCTTC.